These 18 T cell receptor beta chains originate from one sample sequenced in a study of shared clonotypes between healthy human individuals. CD45RO-negative, CCR7-positively selected cells formed the naive CD8 fraction, excluding terminally differentiated effector memory CD45RA+ cells. Profiled with immunoSEQ multiplex PCR; TCRdb holds only in-frame clones, not every one. This repertoire shows about 2 million clones, roughly 94% found once; its top ten account for approximately 1.2%. Input material: naive CD8+ T cells sorted from blood. The origin of the receptors is a man aged 18-30 years in good health.

This clone was recorded only once. This chain joins TRBV19 and TRBJ2-3; D unresolved. The CDR3 contains 13 residues. Germline lookup yields CDR1 LNHDA and CDR2 SQIVND (reference sequence). Trimming took off 3 bases at V and 0 bases at J, with 4 bases between the two ends. The DNA for the CDR3 is TGTGCCAGTAGTATGGATAGCACAGATACGCAGTATTTT. Its protein product is CASSMDSTDTQYF.

This sequence joins TRBV10-3 and TRBJ1-1; no reliable D call. The CDR3 extends over 15 amino acids. V shed 3 bases and J shed 1 base, with 12 bases lying between them. CDR1 is ENHRY and CDR2 is SYGVKD in the germline V gene. For the CDR3, the DNA is TGTGCCATCAGTGACCCTCCTCGGGCGAACACTGAAGCTTTCTTT. Its translation is CAISDPPRANTEAFF.

This clone appeared a single time. The chain combines TRBV27 with TRBJ2-3; no reliable D call. This CDR3 comprises 13 residues. Per germline, CDR1 MNHEY and CDR2 SMNVEV (reference sequence). The V and J ends lost 5 bases and 0 bases respectively, with 6 bases between them. The CDR3 region is CASSIGSTDTQYF. The CDR3 DNA sequence: TGTGCCAGCAGTATCGGGAGCACAGATACGCAGTATTTT.

The chain joins TRBV7-8 to TRBJ2-3, with 11 bases fitting TRBD2. The J segment lost 1 base and the V segment lost 2 bases, leaving 14 bases of the junction unmatched. From germline, CDR1 is SGHVS and CDR2 FQNEAQ. The CDR3 is made up of 20 amino acids. The DNA of the CDR3 is TGTGCCAGCAGCTTAACGGCTAGCGGGGGGCATAGCGTAGGCACAGATACGCAGTATTTT. Its translation is CASSLTASGGHSVGTDTQYF. Full variable domain (remainder filled in from reference TRBV7-8 and TRBJ2-3): GAGVSQSPRYKVAKRGQDVALRCDPISGHVSLFWYQQALGQGPEFLTYFQNEAQLDKSGLPSDRFFAERPEGSVSTLKIQRTQQEDSAVYLCASSLTASGGHSVGTDTQYFGPGTRLTVL.

The V call is TRBV7-6, the J call TRBJ2-2; no firm D call. V was clipped by 3 bases and J by 4 bases, with 6 bases between them. CDR3 length equals 13 residues. Germline CDR1 is SGHVS and CDR2 is FNYEAQ. Here the CDR3 DNA reads TGTGCCAGCAGCTTGGAGCCCACCGGGGAGCTGTTTTTT. It codes for CASSLEPTGELFF.

This clone occurred once. The chain has TRBV7-9 and TRBJ1-4; D is unclear. Trimming took off 5 bases at V and 16 bases at J, with 17 bases between the two ends. CDR1 SEHNR and CDR2 FQNEAQ come from the germline V gene (reference sequence). This CDR3 has 12 residues. The CDR3: CASSDQDEGKFF. The CDR3 DNA sequence: TGTGCCAGCAGCGATCAGGACGAGGGCAAGTTTTTT. Full variable domain (outside the CDR3, taken from reference TRBV7-9 and TRBJ1-4): DTGVSQNPRHKITKRGQNVTFRCDPISEHNRLYWYRQTLGQGPEFLTYFQNEAQLEKSRLLSDRFSAERPKGSFSTLEIQRTEQGDSAMYLCASSDQDEGKFFGSGTQLSVL.

The V gene is TRBV27, the J gene TRBJ2-7, with D tentatively TRBD1 or TRBD2 (5 bases each). With 2 bases removed from V and 3 bases from J, the gap between germline ends came to 17 bases. CDR1 and CDR2 from the germline V gene are MNHEY and SMNVEV (reference sequence). This CDR3 comprises 16 residues. The CDR3 DNA is TGTGCCAGCAGTTTAGGGGCGGAGGTGGGGAGCTACGAGCAGTACTTC. Translation gives CASSLGAEVGSYEQYF.

This chain joins TRBV5-1 and TRBJ2-7; 9 positions agree with TRBD1. CDR1 SGHRS and CDR2 YFSETQ come from the germline V gene. The trim removed 1 base at V and 6 bases at J, leaving 2 bases unmatched. This CDR3 region has 13 residues. DNA for the CDR3: TGCGCCAGCAGCTTGACAGGGGGCAGCGAGCAGTACTTC. Translated: CASSLTGGSEQYF.

The J gene is TRBJ2-1, the V gene TRBV5-6, with D perhaps assigned TRBD1 or TRBD2 (5 bases each). The CDR3 spans 16 residues. Trimming left V 1 base short and J 9 bases short, with 20 bases between. Germline V gene lookup returns CDR1 SGHDT and CDR2 YYEEEE. The CDR3 loop reads CASSLWGPYLGSEQFF. CDR3 DNA: TGTGCCAGCAGCTTGTGGGGACCTTATCTAGGAAGTGAGCAGTTCTTC. Full variable domain (outside the CDR3, taken from reference TRBV5-6 and TRBJ2-1): DAGVTQSPTHLIKTRGQQVTLRCSPKSGHDTVSWYQQALGQGPQFIFQYYEEEERQRGNFPDRFSGHQFPNYSSELNVNALLLGDSALYLCASSLWGPYLGSEQFFGPGTRLTVL.

The gene calls are TRBV6-1 and TRBJ2-1; 8 bases fit TRBD1. Germline assignment: CDR1 MNHNS and CDR2 SASEGT. This CDR3 has 15 residues. Germline trimming cut 3 bases from V and 5 bases from J; bases unmatched to any gene: 6. CDR3 nucleotides: TGTGCCAGCAGTGACCCGACAGGGGAGAACAATGAGCAGTTCTTC. This sequence encodes CASSDPTGENNEQFF.

The chain couples TRBV6-4 to TRBJ2-3; unclear D gene. Germline V gives CDR1 MRHNA, CDR2 SNTAGT. The CDR3 has 14 amino acids. Trimming took off 5 bases at V and 0 bases at J, with 9 bases between the two ends. This chain's CDR3 is CASSPRLSTDTQYF. CDR3 nucleotide sequence: TGTGCCAGCAGTCCTCGGCTCAGCACAGATACGCAGTATTTT.

The V call is TRBV2, the J call TRBJ2-7; tentative D call: TRBD1 (5 bases). The germline CDR1 and CDR2 sequences are SNHLY and FYNNEI. CDR3 length: 14 amino acids. V dropped 2 bases and J dropped 3 bases, with 11 bases sitting between them. In DNA, the CDR3 is TGTGCCAGCAGTGAATACTCCGGACACTACGAGCAGTACTTC. Its translation: CASSEYSGHYEQYF.

The rearrangement links TRBV7-6 to TRBJ2-7; a possible D gene is TRBD2 (6 bases). The CDR3 runs to 15 residues. CDR1 and CDR2 (germline): SGHVS, FNYEAQ. The ends were cut back, 2 bases at V and 4 bases at J, with 15 bases in the middle. The CDR3 bases are TGTGCCAGCAGCTTACGGGCCGGGGGTGTATACGAGCAGTACTTC. This sequence encodes CASSLRAGGVYEQYF.

This chain links TRBV5-5 with TRBJ1-2; 7 bases match TRBD1. The CDR3 has 17 residues. CDR1 and CDR2 from the germline V gene are SGHKS and YYEKEE (reference sequence). J gave up 1 base and V 0 bases, and 9 bases lay outside the gene matches. This chain's CDR3 is CASSLGQGGDHNYGYTF. CDR3 sequence (DNA): TGTGCCAGCAGCTTGGGACAGGGAGGCGATCATAACTATGGCTACACCTTC. The complete variable domain, with remaining parts taken from reference TRBV5-5 and TRBJ1-2, reads DAGVTQSPTHLIKTRGQQVTLRCSPISGHKSVSWYQQVLGQGPQFIFQYYEKEERGRGNFPDRFSARQFPNYSSELNVNALLLGDSALYLCASSLGQGGDHNYGYTFGSGTRLTVV.

This chain joins TRBV7-6 and TRBJ1-2; TRBD1 aligns across 9 bases. This CDR3 contains 15 residues. J gave up 7 bases and V 5 bases, and 11 bases lay outside the gene matches. The germline V gene encodes CDR1 SGHVS and CDR2 FNYEAQ. The chain's CDR3 is CASSTSGTGFLGYTF. The CDR3, as DNA: TGTGCCAGCAGCACCTCCGGGACAGGGTTTCTTGGCTACACCTTC.

This sequence joins TRBV6-1 and TRBJ1-1, with D tentatively TRBD1 (5 bases). Germline values: CDR1 MNHNS, CDR2 SASEGT. The CDR3 length is 13 residues. The germline V and J ends were trimmed by 1 base and 4 bases, with 7 bases remaining between them. CDR3 sequence (DNA): TGTGCCAGCAGTGAAGTGGGGGTCACTGAAGCTTTCTTT. This gives the protein CASSEVGVTEAFF.

As to this clone: One junction end does not reproduce the germline sequence, and a read error may be involved. The chain carries TRBV7-7 and TRBJ2-5; D uncertain. The CDR3 loop spans 13 amino acids. CDR1 and CDR2 (germline): SSHAT, FNYEAQ (reference sequence). The CDR3 DNA sequence: TGTGCTAGCAGCGAGCGTGGCCAAGAGACCCAGTACTTC. Protein sequence: CASSERGQETQYF.

The chain carries TRBV7-9 and TRBJ1-2; D unresolved. V lost 5 bases, J lost 5 bases, and 12 bases lay in between. Germline CDR1 and CDR2: SEHNR and FQNEAQ (reference sequence). The CDR3 contains 13 residues. CDR3 protein: CASSDGGVYGYTF. CDR3 bases: TGTGCCAGCAGCGATGGCGGTGTTTATGGCTACACCTTC.